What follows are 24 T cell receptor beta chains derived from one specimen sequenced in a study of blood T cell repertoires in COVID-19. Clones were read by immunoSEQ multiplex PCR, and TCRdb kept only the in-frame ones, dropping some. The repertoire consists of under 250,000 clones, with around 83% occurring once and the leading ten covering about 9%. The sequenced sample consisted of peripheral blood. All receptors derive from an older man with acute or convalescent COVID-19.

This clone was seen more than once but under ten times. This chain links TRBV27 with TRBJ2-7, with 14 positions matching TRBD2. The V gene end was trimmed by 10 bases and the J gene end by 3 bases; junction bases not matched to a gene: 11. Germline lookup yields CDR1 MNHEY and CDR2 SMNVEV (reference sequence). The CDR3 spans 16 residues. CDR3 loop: CAIRTSGGRGFYEQYF. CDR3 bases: TGTGCCATACGGACTAGCGGGGGGCGTGGGTTCTACGAGCAGTACTTC.

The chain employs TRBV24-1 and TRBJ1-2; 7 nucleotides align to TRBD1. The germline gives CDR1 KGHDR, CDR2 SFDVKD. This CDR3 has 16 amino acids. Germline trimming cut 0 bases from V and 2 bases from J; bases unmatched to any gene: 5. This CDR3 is CATSDLTRQGNYGYTF. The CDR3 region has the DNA TGTGCCACCAGTGATTTGACCAGACAGGGAAACTATGGCTACACCTTC.

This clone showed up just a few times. DNA for the CDR3: TGTGCCAGCAGCACTCCCGGGGTTGGGCAGTACTTC. This translates into CASSTPGVGQYF. The V gene is TRBV27, the J gene TRBJ2-7; D is possibly TRBD2 (5 bases). The V gene's germline CDR1 is MNHEY and CDR2 SMNVEV (reference sequence). There are 12 residues in the CDR3. Trimming removed 6 bases from V and 9 bases from J, with 15 bases in between.

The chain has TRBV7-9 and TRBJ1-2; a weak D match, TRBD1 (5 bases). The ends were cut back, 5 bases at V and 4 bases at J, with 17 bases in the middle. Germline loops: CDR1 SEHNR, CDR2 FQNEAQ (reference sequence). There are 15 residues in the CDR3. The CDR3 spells CASSLLAGWSYGYTF. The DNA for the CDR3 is TGTGCCAGCAGCCTTTTGGCAGGGTGGAGCTATGGCTACACCTTC.

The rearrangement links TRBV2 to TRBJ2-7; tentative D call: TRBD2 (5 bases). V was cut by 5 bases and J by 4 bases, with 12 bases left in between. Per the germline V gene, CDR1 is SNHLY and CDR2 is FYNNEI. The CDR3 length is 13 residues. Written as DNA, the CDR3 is TGTGCCAGCAGTTGGACTGGTCTTTACGAGCAGTACTTC. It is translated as CASSWTGLYEQYF.

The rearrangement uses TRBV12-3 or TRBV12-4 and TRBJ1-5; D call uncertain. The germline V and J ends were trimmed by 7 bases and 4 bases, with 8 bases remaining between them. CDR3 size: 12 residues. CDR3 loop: CASMRVNQPQHF. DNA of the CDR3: TGTGCCAGCATGAGGGTTAATCAGCCCCAGCATTTT.

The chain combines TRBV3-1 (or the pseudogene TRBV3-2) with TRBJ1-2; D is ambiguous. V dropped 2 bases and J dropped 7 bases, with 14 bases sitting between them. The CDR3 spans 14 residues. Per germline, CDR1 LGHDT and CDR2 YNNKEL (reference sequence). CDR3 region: CASSQPYTSRGYTF. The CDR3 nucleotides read TGTGCCAGCAGCCAACCTTACACGTCCCGTGGCTACACCTTC.

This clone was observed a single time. CDR3 coding DNA: TGTGCCAGCTCACTCCACGCCGGGTCCCAAGAGACCCAGTACTTC. This sequence encodes CASSLHAGSQETQYF. The chain carries TRBV18 and TRBJ2-5; D unresolved. The CDR3 has 15 residues. Germline V gene lookup returns CDR1 KGHSH and CDR2 LQKENI. The V and J ends lost 4 bases and 1 base respectively, with 13 bases between them. Combining the CDR3 with reference TRBV18 and TRBJ2-5 gives the whole variable domain NAGVMQNPRHLVRRRGQEARLRCSPMKGHSHVYWYRQLPEEGLKFMVYLQKENIIDESGMPKERFSAEFPKEGPSILRIQQVVRGDSAAYFCASSLHAGSQETQYFGPGTRLLVL.

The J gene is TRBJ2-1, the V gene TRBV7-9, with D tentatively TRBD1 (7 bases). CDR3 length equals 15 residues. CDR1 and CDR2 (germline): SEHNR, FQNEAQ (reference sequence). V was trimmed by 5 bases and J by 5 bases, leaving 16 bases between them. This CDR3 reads CASSRGGTANNEQFF. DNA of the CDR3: TGTGCCAGCAGCAGAGGCGGGACAGCGAACAATGAGCAGTTCTTC.

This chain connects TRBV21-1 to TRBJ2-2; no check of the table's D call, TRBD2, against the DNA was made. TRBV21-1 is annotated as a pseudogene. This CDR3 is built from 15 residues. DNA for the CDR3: TGTGCCAGCAGCATCCCCGGAGGGCTAGCCGGGGAGCTGTTTTTT. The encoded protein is CASSIPGGLAGELFF.

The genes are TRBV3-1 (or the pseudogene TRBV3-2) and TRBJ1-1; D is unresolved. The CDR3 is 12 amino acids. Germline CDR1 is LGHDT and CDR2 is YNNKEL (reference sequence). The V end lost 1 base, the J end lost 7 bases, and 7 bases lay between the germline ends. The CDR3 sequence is CASSQGAREAFF. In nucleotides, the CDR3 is TGTGCCAGCAGCCAAGGGGCTCGTGAAGCTTTCTTT.

As DNA, the CDR3 is TGTGCCAGCAGACTTATCGCGGGACAGGGGGGTGGAATGGATGGCTACACCTTC. Protein: CASRLIAGQGGGMDGYTF. The J gene is TRBJ1-2, the V gene TRBV27; TRBD1 aligns across 11 bases. The junction had 18 bases not matched to a gene; V was cut back by 6 bases and J by 6 bases. Germline V CDR1 and CDR2: MNHEY, SMNVEV (reference sequence). The CDR3 covers 18 residues.

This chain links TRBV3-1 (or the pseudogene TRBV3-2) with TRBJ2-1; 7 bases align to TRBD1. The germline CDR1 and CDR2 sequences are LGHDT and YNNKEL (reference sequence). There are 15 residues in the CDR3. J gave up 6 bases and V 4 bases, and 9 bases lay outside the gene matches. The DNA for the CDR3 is TGTGCCAGCAGCCTAGGGACAGCCAGATTCAATGAGCAGTTCTTC. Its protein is CASSLGTARFNEQFF.

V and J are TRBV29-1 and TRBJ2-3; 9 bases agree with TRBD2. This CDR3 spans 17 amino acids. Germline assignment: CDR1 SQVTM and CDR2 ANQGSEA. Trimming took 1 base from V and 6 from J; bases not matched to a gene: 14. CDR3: CSVEGGAAGGPPDTQYF. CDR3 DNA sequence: TGCAGCGTTGAAGGAGGCGCAGCGGGGGGCCCTCCGGATACGCAGTATTTT.

The CDR3 reads CASSLDRGQETQYF. In DNA form, the CDR3 reads TGTGCCAGTAGTCTCGACAGGGGGCAGGAGACCCAGTACTTC. The chain uses TRBV19 and TRBJ2-5; 10 nucleotides align to TRBD1. This CDR3 contains 14 residues. CDR1 is LNHDA, CDR2 SQIVND, per germline (reference sequence). The ends lost 5 bases at V and 5 bases at J; junction bases unmatched: 5.

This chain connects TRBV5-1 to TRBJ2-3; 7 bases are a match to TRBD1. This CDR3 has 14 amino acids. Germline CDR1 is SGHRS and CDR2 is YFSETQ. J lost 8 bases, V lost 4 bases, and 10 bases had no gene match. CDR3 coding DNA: TGCGCCAGCAGCGTAGAGGGGGCGAGGGGTACGCAGTATTTT. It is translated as CASSVEGARGTQYF.

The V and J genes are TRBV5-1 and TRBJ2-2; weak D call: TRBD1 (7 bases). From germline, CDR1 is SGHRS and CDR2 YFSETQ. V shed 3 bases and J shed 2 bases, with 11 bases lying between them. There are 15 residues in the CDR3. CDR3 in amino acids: CASSWGDRNTGELFF. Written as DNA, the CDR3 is TGCGCCAGCAGCTGGGGGGACAGAAACACCGGGGAGCTGTTTTTT.

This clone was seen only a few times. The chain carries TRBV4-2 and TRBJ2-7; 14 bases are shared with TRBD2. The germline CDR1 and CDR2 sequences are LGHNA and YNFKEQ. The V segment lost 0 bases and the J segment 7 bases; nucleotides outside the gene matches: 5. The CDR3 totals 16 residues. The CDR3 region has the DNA TGTGCCAGCAGCCAAGATCCGACTAGCGGGAGGGGGGAGCAGTACTTC. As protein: CASSQDPTSGRGEQYF.

DNA of the CDR3: TGTGCCAGCAGCCGGAAGGGACTAGCGGGACAAAGCAGAGACGAGCAGTACTTC. Amino acids: CASSRKGLAGQSRDEQYF. The V and J genes are TRBV14 and TRBJ2-7; 13 bases match TRBD2. The CDR3 extends over 18 amino acids. V shed 4 bases and J 5 bases; nucleotides not matched to a gene: 14. Germline lookup yields CDR1 SGHDN and CDR2 FVKESK.

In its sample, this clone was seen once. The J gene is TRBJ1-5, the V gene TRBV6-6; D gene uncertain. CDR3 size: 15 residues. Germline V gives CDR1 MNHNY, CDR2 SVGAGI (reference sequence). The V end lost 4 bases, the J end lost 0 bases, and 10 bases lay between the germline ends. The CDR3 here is CASSSRENSNQPQHF. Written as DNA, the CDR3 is TGTGCCAGCAGTTCCCGTGAGAATAGCAATCAGCCCCAGCATTTT.

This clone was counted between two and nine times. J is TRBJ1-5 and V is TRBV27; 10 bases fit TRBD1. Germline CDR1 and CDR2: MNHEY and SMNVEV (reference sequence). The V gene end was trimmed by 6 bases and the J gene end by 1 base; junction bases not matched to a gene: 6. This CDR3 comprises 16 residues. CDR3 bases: TGTGCCAGCAGGGCCGGGACAGGGGTAAGCAATCAGCCCCAGCATTTT. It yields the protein CASRAGTGVSNQPQHF.

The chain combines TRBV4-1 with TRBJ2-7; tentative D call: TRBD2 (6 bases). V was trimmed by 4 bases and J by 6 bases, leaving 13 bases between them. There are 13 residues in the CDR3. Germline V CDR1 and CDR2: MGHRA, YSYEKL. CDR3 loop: CASSPLANGEQYF. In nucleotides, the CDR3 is TGCGCCAGCAGCCCTCTAGCGAACGGCGAGCAGTACTTC.

The CDR3 sequence: CASSYDGRGNSPLHF. The CDR3 coding sequence is TGTGCCAGCAGTTATGATGGGAGAGGGAATTCACCCCTCCACTTT. V is TRBV6-6 and J is TRBJ1-6; D not resolved. Germline V lookup: CDR1 MNHNY, CDR2 SVGAGI (reference sequence). The CDR3 has 15 residues. V was shortened by 3 bases and J by 7 bases, with 13 bases between the two germline ends.

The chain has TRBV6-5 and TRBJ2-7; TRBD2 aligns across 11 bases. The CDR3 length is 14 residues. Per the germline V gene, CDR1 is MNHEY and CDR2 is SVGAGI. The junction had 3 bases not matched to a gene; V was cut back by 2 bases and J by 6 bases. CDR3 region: CASSYPGLAAEQYF. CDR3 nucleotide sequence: TGTGCCAGCAGTTACCCGGGACTAGCGGCCGAGCAGTACTTC.